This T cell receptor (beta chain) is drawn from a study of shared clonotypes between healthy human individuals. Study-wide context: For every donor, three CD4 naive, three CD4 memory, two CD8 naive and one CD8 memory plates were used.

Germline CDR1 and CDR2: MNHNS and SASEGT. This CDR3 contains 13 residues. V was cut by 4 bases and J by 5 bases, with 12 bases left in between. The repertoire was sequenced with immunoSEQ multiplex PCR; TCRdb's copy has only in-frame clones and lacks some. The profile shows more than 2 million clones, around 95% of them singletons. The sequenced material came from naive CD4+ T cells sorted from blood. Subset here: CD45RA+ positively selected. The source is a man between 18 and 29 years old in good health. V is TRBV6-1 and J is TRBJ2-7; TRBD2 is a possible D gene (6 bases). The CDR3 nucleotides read TGTGCCAGCAGTGGATCCGGAGGGAACGAGCAGTACTTC. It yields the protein CASSGSGGNEQYF.